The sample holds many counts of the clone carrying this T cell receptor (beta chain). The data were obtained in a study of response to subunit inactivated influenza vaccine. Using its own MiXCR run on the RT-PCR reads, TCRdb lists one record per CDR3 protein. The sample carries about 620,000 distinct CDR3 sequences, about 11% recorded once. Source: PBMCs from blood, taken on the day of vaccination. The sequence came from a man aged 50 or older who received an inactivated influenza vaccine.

The DNA of the CDR3 is TGTGCCAGCAGTTTGGGGGAGAACACTGAAGCTTTCTTT. It yields the protein CASSLGENTEAFF. The chain links TRBV12-3 or TRBV12-4 to TRBJ1-1, with a possible D match to TRBD1 (5 bases). Trimming removed 3 bases from V and 1 base from J, with 6 bases in between. The CDR3 is 13 amino acids.